The present T cell receptor (beta chain) was sequenced within a study of somatic mutations in cytotoxic T cells in rheumatoid arthritis. Whole-study results and caveats: It was in rheumatoid arthritis patients, but not in healthy controls, that CD8+ clonality increased with age.

Clones were read by immunoSEQ multiplex PCR, and TCRdb kept only the in-frame ones, dropping some. Altogether approximately 12,000 clones are present, 80% to 85% being singletons, with the ten largest covering approximately 14%. Blood donors, with a median age of about 56 years (range roughly 20-75) and about 50% female, made up the healthy control group. Purity of the CD4+ and CD8+ cells, isolated by positive magnetic bead selection, was checked by flow cytometry. Comments on this clone: Antigen: not known.

CDR1 is SGHTA and CDR2 is FQGNSA in the germline V gene. The CDR3 length is 16 residues. Trimming shortened V by 1 base and J by 2 bases, and 13 bases separated the two germline ends. The chain employs TRBV7-2 and TRBJ2-3; D might be TRBD2 (5 bases). This clonotype was obtained from a woman in her sixties or seventies in good health. Material: CD8+ T cells sorted from blood. DNA for the CDR3: TGTGCCAGCAGCTTAGAGGTCGGAGGAACCACAGATACGCAGTATTTT. Translating it yields CASSLEVGGTTDTQYF.